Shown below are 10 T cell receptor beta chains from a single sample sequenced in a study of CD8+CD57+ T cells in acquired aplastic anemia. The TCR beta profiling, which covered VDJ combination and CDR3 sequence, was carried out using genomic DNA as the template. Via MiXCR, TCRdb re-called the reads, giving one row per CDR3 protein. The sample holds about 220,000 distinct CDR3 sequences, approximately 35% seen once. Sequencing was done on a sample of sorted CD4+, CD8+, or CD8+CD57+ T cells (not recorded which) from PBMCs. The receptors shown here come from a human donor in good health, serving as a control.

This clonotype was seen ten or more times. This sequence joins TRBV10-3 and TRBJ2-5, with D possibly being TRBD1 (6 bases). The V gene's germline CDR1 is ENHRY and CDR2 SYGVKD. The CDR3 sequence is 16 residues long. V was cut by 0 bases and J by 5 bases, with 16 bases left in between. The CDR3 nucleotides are TGTGCCATCAGTGAGTCGTTGGCGGCAGGGGAGGAGACCCAGTACTTC. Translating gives CAISESLAAGEETQYF.

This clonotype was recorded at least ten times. In nucleotides, the CDR3 is TGTGCCAGCAGGGGCCATGGGGGGGAGACCCAGTACTTC. It encodes CASRGHGGETQYF. The J gene is TRBJ2-5, the V gene TRBV2, with D perhaps matching TRBD2 (6 bases). Trimming stripped 6 bases from V and 5 bases from J, with 13 bases between. Germline V gives CDR1 SNHLY, CDR2 FYNNEI. The CDR3 is made up of 13 amino acids.

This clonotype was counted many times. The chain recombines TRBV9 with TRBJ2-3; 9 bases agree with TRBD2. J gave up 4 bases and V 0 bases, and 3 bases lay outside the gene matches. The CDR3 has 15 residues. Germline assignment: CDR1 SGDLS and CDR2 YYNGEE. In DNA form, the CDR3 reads TGTGCCAGCAGCGTAGCGCGGGAGGGGGCAGATACGCAGTATTTT. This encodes CASSVAREGADTQYF.

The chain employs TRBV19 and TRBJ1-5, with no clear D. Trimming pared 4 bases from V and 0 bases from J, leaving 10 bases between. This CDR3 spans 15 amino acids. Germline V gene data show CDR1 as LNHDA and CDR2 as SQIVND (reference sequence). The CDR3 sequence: CASSTDDGSNQPQHF. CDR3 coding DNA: TGTGCCAGTAGTACAGACGACGGTAGCAATCAGCCCCAGCATTTT.

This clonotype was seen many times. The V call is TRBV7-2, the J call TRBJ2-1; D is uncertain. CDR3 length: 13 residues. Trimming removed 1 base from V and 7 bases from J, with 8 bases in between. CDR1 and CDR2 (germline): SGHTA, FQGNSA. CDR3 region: CASSLVRRNEQFF. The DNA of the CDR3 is TGTGCCAGCAGCTTAGTGAGACGGAATGAGCAGTTCTTC.

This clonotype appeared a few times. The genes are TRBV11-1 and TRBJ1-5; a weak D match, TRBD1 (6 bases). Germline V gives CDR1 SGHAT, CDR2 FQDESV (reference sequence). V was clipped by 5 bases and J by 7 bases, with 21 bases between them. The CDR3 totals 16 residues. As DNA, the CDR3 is TGTGCCAGCAGCCAACCGGGAACAGGGATTAAACAGCCCCAGCATTTT. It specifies CASSQPGTGIKQPQHF.

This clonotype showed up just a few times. The CDR3 loop is CASSVGTPAYNEQFF. CDR3 DNA sequence: TGTGCCAGCAGTGTGGGGACGCCAGCCTACAATGAGCAGTTCTTC. V gene TRBV6-1 combines with J gene TRBJ2-1; D possibly matches TRBD1 or TRBD2 (5 bases each). Germline CDR1 is MNHNS and CDR2 is SASEGT. V lost 4 bases to trimming and J lost 2 bases, with 12 bases between them. This CDR3 region has 15 residues.

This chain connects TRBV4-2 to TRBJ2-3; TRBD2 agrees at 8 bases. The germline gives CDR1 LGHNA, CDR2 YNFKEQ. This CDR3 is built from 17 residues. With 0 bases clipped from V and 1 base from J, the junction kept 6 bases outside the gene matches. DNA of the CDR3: TGTGCCAGCAGCCAAGATCTGGGGCGGGGGGGCACAGATACGCAGTATTTT. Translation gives CASSQDLGRGGTDTQYF.

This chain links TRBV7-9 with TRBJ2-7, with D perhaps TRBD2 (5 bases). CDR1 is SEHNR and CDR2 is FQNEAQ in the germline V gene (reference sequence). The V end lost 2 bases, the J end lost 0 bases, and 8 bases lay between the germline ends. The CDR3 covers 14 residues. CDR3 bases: TGTGCCAGCAGCTTACGAGGGAACTCCTACGAGCAGTACTTC. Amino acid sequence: CASSLRGNSYEQYF.

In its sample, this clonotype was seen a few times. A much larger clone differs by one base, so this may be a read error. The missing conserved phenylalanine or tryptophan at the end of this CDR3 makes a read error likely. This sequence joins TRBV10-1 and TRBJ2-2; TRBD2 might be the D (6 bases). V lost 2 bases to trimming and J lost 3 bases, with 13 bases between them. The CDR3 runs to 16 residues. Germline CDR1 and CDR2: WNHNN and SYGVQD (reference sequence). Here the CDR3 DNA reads TGCGCCAGCAGTGAGAATCCGGGACTTGACACCGGGGAGCTGTTTTCT. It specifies CASSENPGLDTGELFS.